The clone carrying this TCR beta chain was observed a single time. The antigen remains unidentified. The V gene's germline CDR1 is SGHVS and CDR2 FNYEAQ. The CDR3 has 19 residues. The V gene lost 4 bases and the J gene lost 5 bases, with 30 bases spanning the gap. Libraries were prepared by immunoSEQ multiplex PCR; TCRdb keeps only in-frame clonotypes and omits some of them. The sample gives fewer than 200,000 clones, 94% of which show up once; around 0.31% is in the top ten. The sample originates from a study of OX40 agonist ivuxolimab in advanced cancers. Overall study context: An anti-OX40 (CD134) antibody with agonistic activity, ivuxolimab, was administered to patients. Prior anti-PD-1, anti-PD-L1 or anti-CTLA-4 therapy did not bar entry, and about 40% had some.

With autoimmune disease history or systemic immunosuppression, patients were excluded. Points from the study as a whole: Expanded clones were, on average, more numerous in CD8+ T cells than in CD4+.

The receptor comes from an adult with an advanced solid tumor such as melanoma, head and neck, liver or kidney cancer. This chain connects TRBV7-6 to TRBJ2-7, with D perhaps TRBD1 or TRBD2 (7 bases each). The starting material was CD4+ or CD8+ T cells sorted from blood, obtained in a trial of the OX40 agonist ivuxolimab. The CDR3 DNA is TGTGCCAGCAGCTCAGGGGGGGGGCCCCGCCGACAGGGTCCGAACGAGCAGTACTTC. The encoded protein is CASSSGGGPRRQGPNEQYF.